Sequencing of this TCR beta chain was carried out in a study of brain T cells in children with intractable seizures. Generated by immunoSEQ multiplex PCR, the TCRdb table keeps only in-frame clones and is missing some. The sample shows about 340,000 clones, 93% of them seen only once. The CDR3 totals 15 residues. V lost 5 bases to trimming and J lost 0 bases, with 13 bases between them. Looked up from germline, CDR1 is SGHTA and CDR2 is FQGNSA. Time point here: blood from clinic visit 5 months post-surgery; TSC patient then seizure free. The sequenced cases were selected for having the highest brain T cell transcript signatures. Before surgery, patients took at least one anti-epileptic drug. Regarding this clone: The antigen is undetermined.

Whole-study findings and limits: Patients' HCMV serostatus was unknown; virus specificity rests on CDR3 similarity alone.

The TCR was taken from a boy in the first two years of life with tuberous sclerosis and intractable seizures. The source was peripheral blood, collected less than 6 months after surgery. The rearrangement joins TRBV7-2 to TRBJ1-1; D gene uncertain. CDR3 DNA sequence: TGTGCCAGCAGCCCCCTTAGACGGCTGAACACTGAAGCTTTCTTT. It encodes CASSPLRRLNTEAFF.